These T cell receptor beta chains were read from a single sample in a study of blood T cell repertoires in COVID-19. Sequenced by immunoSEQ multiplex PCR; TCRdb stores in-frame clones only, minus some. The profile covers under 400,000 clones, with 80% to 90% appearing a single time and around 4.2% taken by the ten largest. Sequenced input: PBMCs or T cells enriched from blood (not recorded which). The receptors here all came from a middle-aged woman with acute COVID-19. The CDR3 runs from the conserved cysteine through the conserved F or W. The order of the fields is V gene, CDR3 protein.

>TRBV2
CASSVGAGNVGQPQHF
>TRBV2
CASSDGLILAGNTIYF
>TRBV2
CASSENRLSEYTEAFF
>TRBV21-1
CASSSRGGKYGYTF
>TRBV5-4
CASSQPGRTGDNEQFF
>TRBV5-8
CASSVGRRVLSGNTIYF
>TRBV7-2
CASSIPGGPETQYF
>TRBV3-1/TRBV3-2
CASSQRGQGSPLHF
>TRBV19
CASGTRGGTDTQYF
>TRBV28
CASSLRGGATDTQYF
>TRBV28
CASSLYRDKYDRWGEKLFF
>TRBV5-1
CASSHTGQGWTDTQYF
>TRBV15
CATSSNRAMNTEAFF
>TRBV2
CASSALESTDTQYF
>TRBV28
CASSPRLVEQYF
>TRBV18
CASSPGRGSYEQYF
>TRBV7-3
CASSLGRESYNEQFF
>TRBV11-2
CASSPDTGASSGNTIYF
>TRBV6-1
CASTKGQGVAFF
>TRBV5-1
CASSLKAVPPNEQFF
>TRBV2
CASTPGQGAYNEQFF
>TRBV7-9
CASSLYLAAASEKLFF
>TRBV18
CASSPPGAGNTEAFF
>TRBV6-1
CASSEADGGQYGYTF
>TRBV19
CASIDRLGRNYGYTF
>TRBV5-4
CASSHGTGGDYGYTF
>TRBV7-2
CASSLHYEQYF
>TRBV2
CASRREGAGEKLFF
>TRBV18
CASSPPSSNQPQHF
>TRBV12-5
CASGPGLAGGPSYNEQFF
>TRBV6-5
CASSPRTGLSYEQYF